These 7 T cell receptor beta chains share one sample of origin, sequenced in a study of T cells in Graves' hyperthyroidism and ophthalmopathy. The source material, RNA transcripts, was used to amplify TCR beta CDR3 regions. A set of HTBI primers served as the primers for a first-round RT-PCR of the TCR CDR3. MiXCR, applied by TCRdb to the multiplex PCR reads, yields one record per CDR3 protein. This table holds approximately 34,000 distinct CDR3 sequences, around 52% found once. Material: blood. These receptors all stem from a woman aged 40 to 55 with Graves' ophthalmopathy.

This clonotype was seen repeatedly, ten times or more. V and J are TRBV2 and TRBJ2-2; 7 positions match TRBD2. In germline, CDR1 is SNHLY, CDR2 FYNNEI. The V and J ends lost 2 bases and 8 bases, in that order; junction bases with no gene match: 14. The CDR3 runs 17 residues. CDR3 nucleotide sequence: TGTGCCAGCAGTGAACGGTCGGTCAGAGACGGGGGGGGGGAGCTGTTTTTT. Translating it yields CASSERSVRDGGGELFF.

Regarding this clonotype: Sequence at one end of the junction differs from germline and may be a read error. V and J are TRBV9 and TRBJ1-1; 9 bases agree with TRBD1. The germline gives CDR1 SGDLS, CDR2 YYNGEE. The CDR3 extends over 15 amino acids. The CDR3 DNA follows: TGTGCCAGCAGCGCAAGGACAGGGGTGAACACTGAAGCCTCCTTT. Translating it yields CASSARTGVNTEASF.

J is TRBJ1-5 and V is TRBV9; D assignment may be TRBD1 or TRBD2 (5 bases each). The end of the DNA is better explained by TRBJ2-5, so the J call may be wrong. The CDR3 extends over 14 amino acids. Looked up from germline, CDR1 is SGDLS and CDR2 is YYNGEE. CDR3 bases: TGTGCCAGCAGCGTTTCAGGGAGCAATCAGCCCCAGTACTTC. Its translation is CASSVSGSNQPQYF.

This clonotype occurred many times. This chain joins TRBV12-3 or TRBV12-4 and TRBJ1-5, with 8 bases matching TRBD1. This CDR3 has 13 residues. V was clipped by 6 bases and J by 5 bases; unmatched bases: 3. The CDR3 region is CASRQGVDQPQHF. The CDR3 DNA is TGTGCCAGCAGACAGGGGGTAGATCAGCCCCAGCATTTT.

V usage is TRBV7-9 and J usage is TRBJ1-1, with 7 bases identical to TRBD1. Germline values: CDR1 SEHNR, CDR2 FQNEAQ (reference sequence). Trimming at V came to 5 bases and at J to 7 bases, leaving 10 bases not matched to a gene. This CDR3 is 14 amino acids long. The CDR3 is CASSRRQGVGEAFF. In nucleotides, the CDR3 is TGTGCCAGCAGCCGACGACAGGGTGTAGGTGAAGCTTTCTTT.

As regards this clonotype: This CDR3 is missing its conserved last phenylalanine or tryptophan, likely due to a read error. The limits of the CDR3 on the DNA are not certain, so only TCRdb's listed CDR3 is given. CDR3 residues: CASKDPGLAG. The chain carries TRBV19 and TRBJ2-7; the listed D gene, TRBD2, was not tested against the DNA. The CDR3 totals 10 residues, both ends included. Germline CDR1 reads LNHDA; CDR2 reads SQIVND (reference sequence).

This clonotype appeared many times. The chain has TRBV6-4 and TRBJ1-1; tentatively, D is TRBD1 (5 bases). This CDR3 comprises 13 residues. V lost 3 bases and J 5 bases, leaving 10 bases between the germline ends. Germline V gives CDR1 MRHNA, CDR2 SNTAGT. This CDR3 reads CASSEVGGTEAFF. CDR3 coding DNA: TGTGCCAGCAGTGAGGTGGGGGGAACTGAAGCTTTCTTT.